This entry concerns a single T cell receptor beta chain. Its matching antigen is unknown. Germline V gene lookup returns CDR1 MGHDK and CDR2 SYGVNS. The CDR3 has 14 amino acids. V lost 1 base and J lost 10, with 11 bases in between. Documented treatment: oral pan-JAK inhibitor, 5-10 mg twice daily. PBMCs yielded sorted CD4+ and CD8+ T cells. This sample was taken from a study of CD8+ T cells in alopecia areata. In the study overall: Treatment ran 6 to 18 months, with 6 months of follow-up afterward.

Notes on the study in general: A large proportion of expanded lesional clones were detected persisting in scalp and blood during tofacitinib. There were also resident alphabeta T cells of normal skin sequenced in scalp samples.

RNA, once extracted, was reverse transcribed into cDNA for use as the sequencing template. Produced via immunoSEQ multiplex PCR; TCRdb's table is partial and in-frame only. Here the sample spans 150,000 to 200,000 clones, roughly 60% being singletons. The receptor was derived from a human donor with alopecia areata. The rearrangement joins TRBV25-1 to TRBJ1-6; a possible D gene is TRBD1 (5 bases). The material sequenced was CD4+ T cells sorted from blood, taken at week 24, from a patient treated with tofacitinib. CDR3 sequence reads: CASSESRRGSPLHF. Here the CDR3 DNA reads TGTGCCAGCAGTGAATCTAGGAGGGGCTCACCCCTCCACTTT.